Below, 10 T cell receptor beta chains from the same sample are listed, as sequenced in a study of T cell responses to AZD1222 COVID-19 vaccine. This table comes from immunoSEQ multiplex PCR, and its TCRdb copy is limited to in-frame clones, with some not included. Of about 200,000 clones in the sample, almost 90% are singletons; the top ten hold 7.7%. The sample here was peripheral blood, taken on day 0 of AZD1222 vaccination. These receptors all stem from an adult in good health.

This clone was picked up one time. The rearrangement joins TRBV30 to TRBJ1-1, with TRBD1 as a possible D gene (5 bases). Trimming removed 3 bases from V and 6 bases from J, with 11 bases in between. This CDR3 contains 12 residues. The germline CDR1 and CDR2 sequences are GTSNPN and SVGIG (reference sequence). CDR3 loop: CAWRAGPSEAFF. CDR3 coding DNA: TGTGCCTGGAGGGCAGGGCCTTCTGAAGCTTTCTTT.

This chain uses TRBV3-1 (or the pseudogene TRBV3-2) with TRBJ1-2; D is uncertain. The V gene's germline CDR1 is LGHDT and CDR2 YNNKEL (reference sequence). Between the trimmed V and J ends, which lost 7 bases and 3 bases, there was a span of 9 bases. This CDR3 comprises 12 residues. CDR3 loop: CASTMRDYGYTF. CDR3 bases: TGTGCCAGCACCATGCGGGACTATGGCTACACCTTC.

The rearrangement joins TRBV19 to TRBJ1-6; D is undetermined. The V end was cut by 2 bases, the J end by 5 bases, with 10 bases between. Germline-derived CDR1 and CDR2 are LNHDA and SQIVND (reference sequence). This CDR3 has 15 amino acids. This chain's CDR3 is CASSIRAGDNSPLHF. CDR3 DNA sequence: TGTGCCAGTAGTATAAGGGCGGGAGATAATTCACCCCTCCACTTT. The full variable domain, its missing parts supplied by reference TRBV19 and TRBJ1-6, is DGGITQSPKYLFRKEGQNVTLSCEQNLNHDAMYWYRQDPGQGLRLIYYSQIVNDFQKGDIAEGYSVSREKKESFPLTVTSAQKNPTAFYLCASSIRAGDNSPLHFGNGTRLTVT.

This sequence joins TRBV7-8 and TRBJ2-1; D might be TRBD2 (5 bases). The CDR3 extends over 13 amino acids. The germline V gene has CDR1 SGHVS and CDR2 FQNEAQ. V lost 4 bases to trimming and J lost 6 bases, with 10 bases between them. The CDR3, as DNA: TGTGCCAGCAGCTACGCGCTAGCCAATGAGCAGTTCTTC. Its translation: CASSYALANEQFF.

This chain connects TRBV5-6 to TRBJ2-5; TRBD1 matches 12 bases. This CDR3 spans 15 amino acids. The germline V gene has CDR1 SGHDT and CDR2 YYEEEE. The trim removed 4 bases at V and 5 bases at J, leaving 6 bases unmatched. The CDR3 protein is CASSGDRGHLETQYF. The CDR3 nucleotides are TGTGCCAGCAGCGGGGACAGGGGGCATCTTGAGACCCAGTACTTC.

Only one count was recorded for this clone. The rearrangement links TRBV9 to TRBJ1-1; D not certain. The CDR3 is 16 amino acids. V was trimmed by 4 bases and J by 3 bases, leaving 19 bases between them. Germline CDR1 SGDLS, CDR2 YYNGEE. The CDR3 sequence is CASSPRGAGLDTEAFF. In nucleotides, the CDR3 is TGTGCCAGCAGCCCCCGGGGTGCGGGGTTGGACACTGAAGCTTTCTTT.

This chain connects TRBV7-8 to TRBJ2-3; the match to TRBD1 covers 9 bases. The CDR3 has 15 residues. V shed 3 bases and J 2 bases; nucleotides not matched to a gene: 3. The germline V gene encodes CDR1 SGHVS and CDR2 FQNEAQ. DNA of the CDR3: TGTGCCAGCAGCTTTGACAGGGGGTCCACAGATACGCAGTATTTT. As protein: CASSFDRGSTDTQYF.

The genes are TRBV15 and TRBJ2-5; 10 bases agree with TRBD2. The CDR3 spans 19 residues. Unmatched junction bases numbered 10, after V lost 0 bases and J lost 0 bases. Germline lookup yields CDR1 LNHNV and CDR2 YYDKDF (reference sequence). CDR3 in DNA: TGTGCCACCAGCAGAGATAGGGCTAGCGGGGGCGTTGACCAAGAGACCCAGTACTTC. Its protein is CATSRDRASGGVDQETQYF.

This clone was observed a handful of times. The CDR3 DNA sequence: TGTGCCAGCAGTCGCGTCTACCCCTACGAGCAGTACTTC. Translated: CASSRVYPYEQYF. This chain uses TRBV2 with TRBJ2-7, with no clear D. The V gene lost 5 bases and the J gene lost 2 bases, with 10 bases spanning the gap. Germline values: CDR1 SNHLY, CDR2 FYNNEI. This CDR3 has 13 amino acids. Combining the CDR3 with reference TRBV2 and TRBJ2-7 gives the whole variable domain EPEVTQTPSHQVTQMGQEVILRCVPISNHLYFYWYRQILGQKVEFLVSFYNNEISEKSEIFDDQFSVERPDGSNFTLKIRSTKLEDSAMYFCASSRVYPYEQYFGPGTRLTVT.

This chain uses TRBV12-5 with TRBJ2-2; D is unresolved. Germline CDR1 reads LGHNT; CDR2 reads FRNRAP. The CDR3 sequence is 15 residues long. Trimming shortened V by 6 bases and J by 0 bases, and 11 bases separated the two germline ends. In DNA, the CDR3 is TGTGCTAGTGGCTCAAGCGCGTCGAACACCGGGGAGCTGTTTTTT. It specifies CASGSSASNTGELFF.